This TCR beta chain was identified during a study of technical replicates of blood from a handful of donors. Here immunoSEQ multiplex PCR was the method, and the copy in TCRdb shows in-frame clones only, minus some. The sample has roughly 56,000 clones, roughly 95% seen once. This CDR3 has 16 amino acids. V was shortened by 5 bases and J by 0 bases, with 12 bases between the two germline ends. The sequence derives from a human donor in good health. Some clones in this sample may be carry-over from other donors' samples. Sequenced input: PBMCs. The chain is built from TRBV5-3 and TRBJ1-6; possibly TRBD1 for D (5 bases). TRBV5-3 belongs to the ORF category, with a function that is uncertain. CDR3 region: CARRPGQYSYNSPLHF. The CDR3 DNA reads as TGTGCCAGAAGACCAGGGCAATACTCCTATAATTCACCCCTCCACTTT.